This T cell receptor beta chain was identified in a study of T cell changes during pregnancy in multiple sclerosis. Using immunoSEQ multiplex PCR, the repertoire was profiled, and TCRdb retains in-frame clones only, with some absent. The profile shows 35,000 to 50,000 clones, over 90% of them singletons. Germline CDR1 reads SEHNR; CDR2 reads FQNEAQ (reference sequence). This CDR3 is 12 amino acids long. V lost 6 bases and J lost 5, with 11 bases in between. This TCR was sampled from a female donor with multiple sclerosis, enrolled in a pregnancy study. The sample in question was CD8+ T cells from peripheral blood mononuclear cells, obtained in the third trimester of pregnancy. J is TRBJ2-7 and V is TRBV7-9, with D possibly being TRBD2 (5 bases). The CDR3 is CASSQAGHEQYF. The CDR3 coding sequence is TGTGCCAGCAGTCAGGCGGGCCACGAGCAGTACTTC.